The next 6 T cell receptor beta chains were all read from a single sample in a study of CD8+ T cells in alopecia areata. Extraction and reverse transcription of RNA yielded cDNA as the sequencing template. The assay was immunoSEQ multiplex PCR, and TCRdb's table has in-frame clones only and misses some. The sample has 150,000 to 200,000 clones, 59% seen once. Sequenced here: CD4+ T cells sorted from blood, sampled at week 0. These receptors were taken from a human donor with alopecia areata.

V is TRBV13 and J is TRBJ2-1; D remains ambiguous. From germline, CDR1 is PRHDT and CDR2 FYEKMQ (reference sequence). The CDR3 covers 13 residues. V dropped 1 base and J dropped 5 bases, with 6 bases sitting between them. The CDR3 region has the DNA TGTGCCAGCAGCTTAGTTACGCACAATGAGCAGTTCTTC. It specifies CASSLVTHNEQFF.

CDR3 coding DNA: TGTGCCATCTCCGACGGGGGCCAAGAGACCCAGTACTTC. As protein: CAISDGGQETQYF. V gene TRBV10-3 combines with J gene TRBJ2-5; TRBD2 is a possible D gene (6 bases). The CDR3 runs 13 residues. V shed 8 bases and J shed 1 base, with 11 bases lying between them. Germline V gene lookup returns CDR1 ENHRY and CDR2 SYGVKD.

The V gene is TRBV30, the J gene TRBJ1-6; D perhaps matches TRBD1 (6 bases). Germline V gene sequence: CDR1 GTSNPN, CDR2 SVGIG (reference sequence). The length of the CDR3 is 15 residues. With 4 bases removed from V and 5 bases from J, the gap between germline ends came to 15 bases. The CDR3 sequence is CAWTRWAGDNSPLHF. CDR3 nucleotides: TGTGCCTGGACCCGGTGGGCAGGGGATAATTCACCCCTCCACTTT. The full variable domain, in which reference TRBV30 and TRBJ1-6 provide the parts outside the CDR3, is SQTIHQWPATLVQPVGSPLSLECTVEGTSNPNLYWYRQAAGRGLQLLFYSVGIGQISSEVPQNLSASRPQDRQFILSSKKLLLSDSGFYLCAWTRWAGDNSPLHFGNGTRLTVT.

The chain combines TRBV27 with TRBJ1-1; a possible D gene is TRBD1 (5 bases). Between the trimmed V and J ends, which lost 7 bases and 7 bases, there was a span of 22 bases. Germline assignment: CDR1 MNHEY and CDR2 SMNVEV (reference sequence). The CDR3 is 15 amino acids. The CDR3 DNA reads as TGTGCCAGCACAGTCGGAACTCAGGGTTCCGGTGAAGCTTTCTTT. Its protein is CASTVGTQGSGEAFF.

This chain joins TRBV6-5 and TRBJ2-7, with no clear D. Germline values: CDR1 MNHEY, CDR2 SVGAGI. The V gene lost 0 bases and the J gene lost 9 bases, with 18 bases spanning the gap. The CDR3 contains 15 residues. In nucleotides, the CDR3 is TGTGCCAGCAGTTACTCGGGCCGGCCCGACCGCGGGCAGTACTTC. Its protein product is CASSYSGRPDRGQYF.

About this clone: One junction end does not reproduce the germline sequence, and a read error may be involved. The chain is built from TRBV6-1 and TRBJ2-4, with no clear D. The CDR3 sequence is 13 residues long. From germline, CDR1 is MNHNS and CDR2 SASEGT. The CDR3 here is CASSSNMGSTSPF. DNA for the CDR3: TGTGCCAGCAGCTCAAATATGGGCAGTACCTCCCCCTTC.